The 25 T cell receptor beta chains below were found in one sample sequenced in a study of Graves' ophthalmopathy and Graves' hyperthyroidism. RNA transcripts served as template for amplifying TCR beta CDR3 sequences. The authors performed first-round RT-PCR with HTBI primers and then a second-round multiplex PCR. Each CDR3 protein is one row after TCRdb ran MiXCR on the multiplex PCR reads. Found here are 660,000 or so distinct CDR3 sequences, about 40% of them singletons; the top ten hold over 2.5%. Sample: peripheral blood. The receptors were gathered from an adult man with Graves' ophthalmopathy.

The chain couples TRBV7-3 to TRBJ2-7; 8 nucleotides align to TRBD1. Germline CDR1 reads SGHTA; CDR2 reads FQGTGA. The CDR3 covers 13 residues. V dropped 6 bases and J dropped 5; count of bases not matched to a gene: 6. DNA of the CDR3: TGTGCCAGCAGGAAGACAGGGGTCCACGAGCAGTACTTC. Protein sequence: CASRKTGVHEQYF.

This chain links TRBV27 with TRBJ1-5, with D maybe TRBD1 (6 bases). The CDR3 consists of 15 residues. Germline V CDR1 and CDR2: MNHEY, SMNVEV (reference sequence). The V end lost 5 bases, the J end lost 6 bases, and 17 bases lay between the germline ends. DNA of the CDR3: TGTGCCAGCAGTAAACAGGGTGCGGTTGGTCAGCCCCAGCATTTT. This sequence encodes CASSKQGAVGQPQHF.

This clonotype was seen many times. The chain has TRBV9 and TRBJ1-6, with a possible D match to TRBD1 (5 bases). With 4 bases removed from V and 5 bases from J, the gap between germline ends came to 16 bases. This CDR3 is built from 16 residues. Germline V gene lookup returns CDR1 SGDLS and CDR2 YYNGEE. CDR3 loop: CASSPSLGVHNSPLHF. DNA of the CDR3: TGTGCCAGCAGCCCGAGTCTGGGGGTCCATAATTCACCCCTCCACTTT.

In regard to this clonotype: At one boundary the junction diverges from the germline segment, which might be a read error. The CDR3 sequence: CAVSGIGQPQHF. CDR3 coding DNA: TGTGCCGTCAGTGGGATTGGTCAGCCCCAGCATTTT. The V call is TRBV10-3, the J call TRBJ1-5; D remains ambiguous. Germline V lookup: CDR1 ENHRY, CDR2 SYGVKD. This CDR3 region has 12 residues.

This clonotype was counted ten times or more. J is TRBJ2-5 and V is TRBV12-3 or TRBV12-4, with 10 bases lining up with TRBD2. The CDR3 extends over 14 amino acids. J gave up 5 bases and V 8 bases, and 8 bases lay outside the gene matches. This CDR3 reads CASSRLAGVETQYF. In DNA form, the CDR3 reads TGTGCCAGCTCAAGGCTAGCGGGAGTGGAGACCCAGTACTTC.

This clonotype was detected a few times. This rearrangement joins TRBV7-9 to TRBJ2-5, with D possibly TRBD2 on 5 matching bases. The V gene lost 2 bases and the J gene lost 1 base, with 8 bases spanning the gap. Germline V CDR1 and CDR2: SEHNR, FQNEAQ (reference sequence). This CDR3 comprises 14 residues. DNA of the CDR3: TGTGCCAGCAGCTTAACGGCGGGCCAAGAGACCCAGTACTTC. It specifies CASSLTAGQETQYF.

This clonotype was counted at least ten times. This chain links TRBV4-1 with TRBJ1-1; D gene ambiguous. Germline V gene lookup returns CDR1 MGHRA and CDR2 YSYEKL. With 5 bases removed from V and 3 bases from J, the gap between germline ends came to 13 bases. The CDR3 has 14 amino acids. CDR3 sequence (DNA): TGCGCCAGCAGCTCGACCCGGATAGACACTGAAGCTTTCTTT. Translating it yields CASSSTRIDTEAFF.

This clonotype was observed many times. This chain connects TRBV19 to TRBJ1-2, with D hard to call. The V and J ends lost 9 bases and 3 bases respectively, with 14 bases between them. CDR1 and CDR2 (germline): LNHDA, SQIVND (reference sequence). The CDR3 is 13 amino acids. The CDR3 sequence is CASNDQGYYGYTF. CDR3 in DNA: TGTGCCAGCAACGACCAAGGGTACTATGGCTACACCTTC.

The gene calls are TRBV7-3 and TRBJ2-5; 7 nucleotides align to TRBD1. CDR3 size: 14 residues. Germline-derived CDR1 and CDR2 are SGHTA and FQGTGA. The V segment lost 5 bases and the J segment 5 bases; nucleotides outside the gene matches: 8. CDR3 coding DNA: TGTGCCAGCAGCCCGGACACAGGGGACGAGACCCAGTACTTC. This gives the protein CASSPDTGDETQYF.

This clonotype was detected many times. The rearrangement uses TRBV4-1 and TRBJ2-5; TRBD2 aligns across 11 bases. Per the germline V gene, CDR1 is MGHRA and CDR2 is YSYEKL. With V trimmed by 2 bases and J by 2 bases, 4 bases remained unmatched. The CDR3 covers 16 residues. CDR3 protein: CASSQTTSGAQETQYF. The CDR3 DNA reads TGCGCCAGCAGCCAAACGACTAGCGGGGCTCAAGAGACCCAGTACTTC.

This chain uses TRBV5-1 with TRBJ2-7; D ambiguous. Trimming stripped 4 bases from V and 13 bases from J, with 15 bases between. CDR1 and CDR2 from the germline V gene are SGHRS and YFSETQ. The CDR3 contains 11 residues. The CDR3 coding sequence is TGCGCCAGCAGCCCATCTAGTGGTCATTACTTC. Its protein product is CASSPSSGHYF.

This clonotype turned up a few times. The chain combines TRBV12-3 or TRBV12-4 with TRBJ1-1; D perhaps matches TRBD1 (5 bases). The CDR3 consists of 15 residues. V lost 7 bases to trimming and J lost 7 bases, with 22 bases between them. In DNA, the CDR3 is TGTGCCAGCACCCCCACCCCCCCAGTTCAGGGTGAAGCTTTCTTT. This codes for CASTPTPPVQGEAFF.

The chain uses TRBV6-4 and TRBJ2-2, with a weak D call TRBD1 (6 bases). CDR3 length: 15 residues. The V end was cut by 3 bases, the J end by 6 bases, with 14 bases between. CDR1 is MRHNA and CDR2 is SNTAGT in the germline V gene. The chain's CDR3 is CASSDWDIGAGELFF. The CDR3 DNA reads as TGTGCCAGCAGTGATTGGGACATCGGCGCCGGGGAGCTGTTTTTT.

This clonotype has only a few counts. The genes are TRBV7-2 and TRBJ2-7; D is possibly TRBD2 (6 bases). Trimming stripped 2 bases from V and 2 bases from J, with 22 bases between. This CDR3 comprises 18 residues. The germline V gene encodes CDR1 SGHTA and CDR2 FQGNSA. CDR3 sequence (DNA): TGTGCCAGCAGCTTATCCTCCACTCCGGGAGCACTGCCCTACGAGCAGTACTTC. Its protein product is CASSLSSTPGALPYEQYF.

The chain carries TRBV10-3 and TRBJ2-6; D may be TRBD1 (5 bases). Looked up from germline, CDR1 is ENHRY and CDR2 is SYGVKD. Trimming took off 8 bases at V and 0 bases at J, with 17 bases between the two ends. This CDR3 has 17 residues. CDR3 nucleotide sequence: TGTGCCATCCTCCCGGGCCAGGGTAACTCTGGGGCCAACGTCCTGACTTTC. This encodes CAILPGQGNSGANVLTF.

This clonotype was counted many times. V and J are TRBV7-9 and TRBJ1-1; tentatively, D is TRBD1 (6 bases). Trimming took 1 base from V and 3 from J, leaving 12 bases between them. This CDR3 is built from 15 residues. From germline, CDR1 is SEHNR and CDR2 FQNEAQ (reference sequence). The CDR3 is CASSLGGPVDTEAFF. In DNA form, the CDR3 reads TGTGCCAGCAGCTTAGGGGGGCCGGTAGACACTGAAGCTTTCTTT.

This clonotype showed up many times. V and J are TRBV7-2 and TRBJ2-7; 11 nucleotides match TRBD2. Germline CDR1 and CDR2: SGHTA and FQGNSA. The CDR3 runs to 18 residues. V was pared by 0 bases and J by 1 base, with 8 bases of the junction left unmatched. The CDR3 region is CASSLASSGGILSYEQYF. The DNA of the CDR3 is TGTGCCAGCAGCTTAGCCTCTAGCGGGGGGATCCTATCCTACGAGCAGTACTTC.

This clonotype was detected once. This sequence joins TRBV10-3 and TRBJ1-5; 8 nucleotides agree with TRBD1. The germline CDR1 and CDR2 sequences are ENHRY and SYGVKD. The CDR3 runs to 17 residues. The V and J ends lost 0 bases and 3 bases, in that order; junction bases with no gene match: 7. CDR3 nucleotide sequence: TGTGCCATCAGTGAGTCTAAACAGGGGGGAGCCAATCAGCCCCAGCATTTT. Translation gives CAISESKQGGANQPQHF.

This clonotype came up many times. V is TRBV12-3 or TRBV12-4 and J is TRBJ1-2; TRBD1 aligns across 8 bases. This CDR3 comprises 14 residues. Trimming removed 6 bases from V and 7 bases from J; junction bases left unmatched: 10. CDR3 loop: CASRSTGGPGGYTF. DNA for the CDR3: TGTGCCAGCAGATCAACAGGGGGTCCAGGTGGCTACACCTTC.

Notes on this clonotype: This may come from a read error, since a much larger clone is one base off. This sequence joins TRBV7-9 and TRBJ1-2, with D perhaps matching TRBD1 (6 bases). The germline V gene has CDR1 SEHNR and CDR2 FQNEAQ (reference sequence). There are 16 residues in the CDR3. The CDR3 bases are TGTGCCATCAGCTTAAGCGGGGCAGGGGCGAACTATGGCTACACCTTC. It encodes CAISLSGAGANYGYTF.

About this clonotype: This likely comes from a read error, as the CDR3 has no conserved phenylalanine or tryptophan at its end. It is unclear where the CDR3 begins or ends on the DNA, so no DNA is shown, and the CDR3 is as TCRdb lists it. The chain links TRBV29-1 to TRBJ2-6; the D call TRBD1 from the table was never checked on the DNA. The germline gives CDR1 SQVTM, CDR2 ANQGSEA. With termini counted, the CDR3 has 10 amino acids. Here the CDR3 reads CSGRRGQSNT.

CDR3 residues: CASSVVGQGGYEQYF. DNA for the CDR3: TGTGCCAGCAGCGTTGTGGGACAGGGGGGTTACGAGCAGTACTTC. The V call is TRBV11-2, the J call TRBJ2-7; 11 nucleotides match TRBD1. The V and J ends lost 5 bases and 4 bases, in that order; junction bases with no gene match: 7. CDR1 SGHAT and CDR2 FQNNGV come from the germline V gene. The CDR3 has 15 residues.

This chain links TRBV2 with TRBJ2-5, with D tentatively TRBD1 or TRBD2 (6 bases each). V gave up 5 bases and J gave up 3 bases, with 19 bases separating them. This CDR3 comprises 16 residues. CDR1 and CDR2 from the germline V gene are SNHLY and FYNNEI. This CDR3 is CASSTGAGWLEETQYF. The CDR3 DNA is TGTGCCAGCAGTACGGGGGCAGGGTGGTTAGAAGAGACCCAGTACTTC.

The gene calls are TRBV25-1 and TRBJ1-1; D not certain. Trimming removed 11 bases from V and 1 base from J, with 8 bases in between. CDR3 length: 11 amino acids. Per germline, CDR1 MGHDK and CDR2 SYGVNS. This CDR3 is CARTPNTEAFF. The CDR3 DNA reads TGTGCCCGGACCCCGAACACTGAAGCTTTCTTT.

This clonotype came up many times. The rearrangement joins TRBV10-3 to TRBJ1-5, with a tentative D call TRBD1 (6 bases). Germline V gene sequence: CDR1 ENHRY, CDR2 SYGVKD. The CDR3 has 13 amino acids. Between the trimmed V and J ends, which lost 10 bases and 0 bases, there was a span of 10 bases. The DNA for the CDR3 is TGTGCCACAAACAGGGATAGCAATCAGCCCCAGCATTTT. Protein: CATNRDSNQPQHF.